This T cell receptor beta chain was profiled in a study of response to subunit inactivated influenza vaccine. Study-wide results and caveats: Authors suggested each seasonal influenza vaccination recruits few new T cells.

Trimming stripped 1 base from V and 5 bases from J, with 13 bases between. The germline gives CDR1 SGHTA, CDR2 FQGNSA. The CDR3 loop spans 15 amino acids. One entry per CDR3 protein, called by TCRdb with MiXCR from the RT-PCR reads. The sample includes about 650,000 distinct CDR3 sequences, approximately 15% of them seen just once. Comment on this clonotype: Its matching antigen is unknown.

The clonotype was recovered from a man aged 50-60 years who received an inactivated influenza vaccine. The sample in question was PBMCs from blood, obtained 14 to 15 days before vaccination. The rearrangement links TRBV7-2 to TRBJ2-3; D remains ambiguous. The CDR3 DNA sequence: TGTGCCAGCAGCTTAGGTCGCCGGGTCGGAGATACGCAGTATTTT. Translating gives CASSLGRRVGDTQYF. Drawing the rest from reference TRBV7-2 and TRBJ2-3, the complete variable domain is GAGVSQSPSNKVTEKGKDVELRCDPISGHTALYWYRQSLGQGLEFLIYFQGNSAPDKSGLPSDRFSAERTGGSVSTLTIQRTQQEDSAVYLCASSLGRRVGDTQYFGPGTRLTVL.